The next 24 T cell receptor beta chains were all read from a single sample in a study of T cells in Graves' hyperthyroidism and ophthalmopathy. Amplification targeted TCR beta CDR3 regions from RNA transcripts. During a first-round RT-PCR of the TCR CDR3, the HTBI primer set was used. Using its own MiXCR run on the multiplex PCR reads, TCRdb lists one record per CDR3 protein. The sample has about 700,000 distinct CDR3 sequences, less than 15% seen once. The source material was blood. These receptors were taken from a woman between 18 and 29 years old with Graves' hyperthyroidism.

The rearrangement links TRBV2 to TRBJ2-1; a weak D match, TRBD2 (6 bases). The CDR3 runs 14 residues. CDR1 and CDR2 (germline): SNHLY, FYNNEI. V shed 9 bases and J shed 11 bases, with 23 bases lying between them. CDR3 sequence reads: CASYRDSSFHKQFF. The CDR3 DNA is TGTGCCAGTTACCGGGACTCCTCTTTCCATAAGCAGTTCTTC. The full variable domain, rest sourced from reference TRBV2 and TRBJ2-1, is EPEVTQTPSHQVTQMGQEVILRCVPISNHLYFYWYRQILGQKVEFLVSFYNNEISEKSEIFDDQFSVERPDGSNFTLKIRSTKLEDSAMYFCASYRDSSFHKQFFGPGTRLTVL.

This clonotype appeared many times. DNA for the CDR3: TGTGCCACCAGCAGGGAGACAGGTGGGAGCGACGAGCAGTACTTC. It is translated as CATSRETGGSDEQYF. This sequence joins TRBV15 and TRBJ2-7, with D maybe TRBD1 (6 bases). V was trimmed by 3 bases and J by 5 bases, leaving 17 bases between them. Germline V gives CDR1 LNHNV, CDR2 YYDKDF (reference sequence). The CDR3 runs to 15 residues.

The rearrangement links TRBV15 to TRBJ2-3, with 7 nucleotides matching TRBD1. Losses at the gene ends were 3 bases for V and 2 bases for J; bases not matched to a gene: 5. CDR1 and CDR2 from the germline V gene are LNHNV and YYDKDF (reference sequence). CDR3 size: 15 residues. The CDR3 loop reads CATSRTGRITDTQYF. CDR3 nucleotide sequence: TGTGCCACCAGCAGGACAGGGAGAATCACAGATACGCAGTATTTT.

This clonotype was counted between two and nine times. V usage is TRBV2 and J usage is TRBJ1-5, with 7 bases aligning to TRBD1. The CDR3 extends over 14 amino acids. Germline CDR1 reads SNHLY; CDR2 reads FYNNEI. Trimming at V came to 9 bases and at J to 0 bases, leaving 5 bases not matched to a gene. CDR3 amino acids: CARGDRISNQPQHF. The CDR3 nucleotides read TGTGCCAGGGGGGACAGAATTAGCAATCAGCCCCAGCATTTT.

This clonotype was recorded many times. J is TRBJ1-1 and V is TRBV2, with 7 bases fitting TRBD1. Germline V gives CDR1 SNHLY, CDR2 FYNNEI. After removal of 6 bases from V and 6 bases from J, the junction contained 19 bases not matched to a gene. The CDR3 contains 17 residues. CDR3 region: CASSGQARQGSISEAFF. The CDR3 DNA sequence: TGTGCCAGCAGCGGCCAGGCACGACAGGGTAGTATCTCTGAAGCTTTCTTT.

This clonotype was found a few times. The chain uses TRBV7-8 and TRBJ2-1; TRBD2 aligns across 12 bases. V trimming: 3 bases; J trimming: 8 bases; junction bases outside the gene matches: 17. CDR1 and CDR2 (germline): SGHVS, FQNEAQ. There are 19 residues in the CDR3. This CDR3 reads CASSLEKTSGSSRGDEQFF. CDR3 coding DNA: TGTGCCAGCAGCTTGGAGAAGACTAGCGGGAGCAGTCGGGGGGATGAGCAGTTCTTC.

This clonotype was seen ten or more times. The CDR3 protein is CSARGTRGNTEAFF. DNA of the CDR3: TGCAGTGCTAGAGGGACCCGGGGAAACACTGAAGCTTTCTTT. The chain carries TRBV20-1 and TRBJ1-1; D gene unclear. Trimming removed 1 base at V and 2 bases at J, with 11 bases between. The CDR3 is made up of 14 amino acids. Germline assignment: CDR1 DFQATT and CDR2 SNEGSKA (reference sequence).

This clonotype was picked up many times. The CDR3 region has the DNA TGCAGTGCTAGAGAAGCGGCAGATTACAATGAGCAGTTCTTC. Its protein is CSAREAADYNEQFF. The chain recombines TRBV20-1 with TRBJ2-1, with a possible D match to TRBD2 (5 bases). Trimming took off 0 bases at V and 4 bases at J, with 10 bases between the two ends. The CDR3 has 14 residues. Germline V lookup: CDR1 DFQATT, CDR2 SNEGSKA (reference sequence).

Here the CDR3 DNA reads TGCAGTGCTAGAGATATGCTCCGGACGGCGAACACTGAAGCTTTCTTT. This translates into CSARDMLRTANTEAFF. The chain employs TRBV20-1 and TRBJ1-1; D is unresolved. The CDR3 runs to 16 residues. Germline V lookup: CDR1 DFQATT, CDR2 SNEGSKA (reference sequence). Trimming removed 0 bases from V and 1 base from J, with 15 bases in between.

This clonotype was seen a few times. The rearrangement uses TRBV6-1 and TRBJ1-6; 7 nucleotides agree with TRBD1. The V gene end was trimmed by 6 bases and the J gene end by 10 bases; junction bases not matched to a gene: 9. The CDR3 totals 14 residues. Germline CDR1 and CDR2: MNHNS and SASEGT. CDR3: CASSPGQSWSPLHF. CDR3 in DNA: TGTGCCAGCAGCCCGGGACAGAGTTGGTCACCCCTCCACTTT.

This clonotype was seen a handful of times. This rearrangement joins TRBV6-2 or TRBV6-3 to TRBJ2-1; 11 positions agree with TRBD1. The CDR3 has 15 amino acids. Trimming at V came to 6 bases and at J to 9 bases, leaving 10 bases not matched to a gene. The V gene's germline CDR1 is MNHEY and CDR2 SVGEGT. For the CDR3, the DNA is TGTGCCAGCAGCCATTCCGGGACAGGGGGTCTTGAGCAGTTCTTC. Translating gives CASSHSGTGGLEQFF.

In its sample, this clonotype was seen many times. The chain joins TRBV6-1 to TRBJ2-7; D unclear. Trimming left V 8 bases short and J 6 bases short, with 8 bases between. The CDR3 spans 10 residues. The germline V gene has CDR1 MNHNS and CDR2 SASEGT. The CDR3 here is CASLVGEQYF. Here the CDR3 DNA reads TGTGCCAGCCTTGTGGGCGAGCAGTACTTC.

This clonotype came up many times. The V gene is TRBV29-1, the J gene TRBJ2-5; 11 bases map to TRBD2. Germline CDR1 and CDR2: SQVTM and ANQGSEA. The CDR3 is made up of 14 amino acids. Germline trimming cut 4 bases from V and 5 bases from J; bases unmatched to any gene: 6. CDR3 DNA: TGCAGCGTTGGTAGCGGGAGGGCCGGGGAGACCCAGTACTTC. The encoded protein is CSVGSGRAGETQYF.

This clonotype was recorded many times. V usage is TRBV3-1 and J usage is TRBJ2-7; 7 positions match TRBD2. The CDR3 totals 13 residues. CDR1 is LGHDT, CDR2 YNNKEL, per germline (reference sequence). Trimming removed 0 bases from V and 6 bases from J; junction bases left unmatched: 2. CDR3 bases: TGTGCCAGCAGCCAAGATGGCGGGAGCGAGCAGTACTTC. Its translation is CASSQDGGSEQYF.

The rearrangement joins TRBV24-1 to TRBJ2-1; 7 bases are a match to TRBD2. This CDR3 has 15 amino acids. Per the germline V gene, CDR1 is KGHDR and CDR2 is SFDVKD. With 6 bases clipped from V and 2 bases from J, the junction kept 6 bases outside the gene matches. CDR3 DNA sequence: TGTGCCACCAGTTTGCAGCGGGGTCCCTACAATGAGCAGTTCTTC. Translated: CATSLQRGPYNEQFF.

Worth noting for this clonotype: A single base separates this from a much larger clone, so it may be a read error. V is TRBV12-3 or TRBV12-4 and J is TRBJ2-1; D is possibly TRBD1 (6 bases). Trimming cost V 3 bases and J 8 bases, with 14 bases left between them. This CDR3 contains 14 residues. CDR3 nucleotides: TGTGCCAGCAGTTTCAAACAGGGCAACGATGAGCAGTTCTTC. Its translation: CASSFKQGNDEQFF.

The chain couples TRBV7-9 to TRBJ2-1, with unresolved D. Germline CDR1 reads SEHNR; CDR2 reads FQNEAQ (reference sequence). V lost 2 bases and J 0 bases, leaving 11 bases between the germline ends. The CDR3 is 16 residues long. The DNA of the CDR3 is TGTGCCAGCAGCTTACGACCAGCCAACTCCTACAATGAGCAGTTCTTC. It codes for CASSLRPANSYNEQFF.

This clonotype was recorded many times. V and J are TRBV29-1 and TRBJ1-5, with TRBD1 as a possible D gene (6 bases). This CDR3 region has 12 residues. V was trimmed by 6 bases and J by 4 bases, leaving 10 bases between them. Germline-derived CDR1 and CDR2 are SQVTM and ANQGSEA. CDR3: CSVGDINQPQHF. CDR3 bases: TGCAGCGTCGGGGACATTAATCAGCCCCAGCATTTT.

The sample holds many counts of this clonotype. This chain connects TRBV30 to TRBJ2-1, with no clear D. V dropped 0 bases and J dropped 7 bases, with 10 bases sitting between them. Germline CDR1 is GTSNPN and CDR2 is SVGIG (reference sequence). CDR3 length: 13 residues. Here the CDR3 reads CAWSVSDPNEQFF. Written as DNA, the CDR3 is TGTGCCTGGAGTGTATCCGACCCGAATGAGCAGTTCTTC.

V usage is TRBV27 and J usage is TRBJ1-4; D gene unclear. Between the trimmed V and J ends, which lost 6 bases and 2 bases, there was a span of 10 bases. Per the germline V gene, CDR1 is MNHEY and CDR2 is SMNVEV (reference sequence). This CDR3 contains 14 residues. The chain's CDR3 is CASSPDGTNEKLFF. The CDR3 DNA reads as TGTGCCAGCAGCCCTGATGGGACTAATGAAAAACTGTTTTTT.

This clonotype was counted ten times or more. CDR3 sequence: CASSLNGHSNQPQHF. The CDR3 DNA follows: TGTGCCAGCAGCTTAAATGGGCATAGCAATCAGCCCCAGCATTTT. V is TRBV11-2 and J is TRBJ1-5; D is ambiguous. The germline V gene encodes CDR1 SGHAT and CDR2 FQNNGV. The CDR3 spans 15 residues. V dropped 2 bases and J dropped 0 bases, with 8 bases sitting between them.

As to this clonotype: One end of the junction does not line up with germline, which may come from a read error. V gene TRBV11-2 combines with J gene TRBJ2-3; 7 positions match TRBD2. CDR1 SGHAT and CDR2 FQNNGV come from the germline V gene. This CDR3 has 15 amino acids. In DNA form, the CDR3 reads TGCGCCAGCAGCCAACTCGGCGGGAGAACAGATACGCAGTATTTT. It specifies CASSQLGGRTDTQYF. The full variable domain, its missing parts supplied by reference TRBV11-2 and TRBJ2-3, is EAGVAQSPRYKIIEKRQSVAFWCNPISGHATLYWYQQILGQGPKLLIQFQNNGVVDDSQLPKDRFSAERLKGVDSTLKIQPAKLEDSAVYLCASSQLGGRTDTQYFGPGTRLTVL.

The chain combines TRBV6-1 with TRBJ2-7; D gene unclear. CDR3 length: 11 amino acids. V was trimmed by 7 bases and J by 5 bases, leaving 9 bases between them. Germline V gene lookup returns CDR1 MNHNS and CDR2 SASEGT. CDR3 region: CASMRDHEQYF. DNA for the CDR3: TGTGCCAGCATGCGAGACCACGAGCAGTACTTC.

The rearrangement uses TRBV7-2 and TRBJ2-1; D gene uncertain. The CDR3 is made up of 12 amino acids. CDR1 and CDR2 (germline): SGHTA, FQGNSA. The V end was cut by 0 bases, the J end by 10 bases, with 7 bases between. Written as DNA, the CDR3 is TGTGCCAGCAGCTTAGCGGAGCGAGAGCAGTTCTTC. Protein product: CASSLAEREQFF.